Following are 8 T cell receptor beta chains from one sample sequenced in a study of CD4 T cells in relation to SARS-CoV-2 and coronaviruses. For these TCRs, the target antigens are not known. CD4+ T cells from unexposed donors were obtained before the COVID-19 pandemic (2011-2018). The cells were cultured for less than twelve days before CD4+ T cells were isolated. Using immunoSEQ multiplex PCR, the repertoire was profiled, and TCRdb retains in-frame clones only, with some absent. The sample contains some 19,000 clones, 65% to 80% of which appear only once. Sequenced: CD4+ T cells from PBMCs, cultured in vitro. The origin of the receptors is a human donor in good health.

This clone has a handful of counts. The V and J genes are TRBV28 and TRBJ1-2, with D hard to call. CDR3 size: 11 residues. V shed 5 bases and J shed 1 base, with 2 bases lying between them. Germline CDR1 is MDHEN and CDR2 is SYDVKM. Here the CDR3 reads CASSLNYGYTF. The CDR3 nucleotides are TGTGCCAGCAGTCTTAACTATGGCTACACCTTC.

The CDR3 loop reads CATSGAIGGAESIYNEQFF. Here the CDR3 DNA reads TGTGCCACCAGTGGGGCCATAGGGGGGGCGGAATCTATATACAATGAGCAGTTCTTC. V usage is TRBV24-1 and J usage is TRBJ2-1; tentatively, D is TRBD2 (7 bases). Trimming shortened V by 5 bases and J by 4 bases, and 26 bases separated the two germline ends. CDR1 is KGHDR, CDR2 SFDVKD, per germline. CDR3 length: 19 amino acids.

The J gene is TRBJ2-2, the V gene TRBV11-2, with TRBD2 matching over 7 bases. Germline trimming cut 2 bases from V and 8 bases from J; bases unmatched to any gene: 5. This CDR3 is built from 14 residues. Germline assignment: CDR1 SGHAT and CDR2 FQNNGV. For the CDR3, the DNA is TGTGCCAGCAGCTTACTAAGGGGAGGGGGGGAGCTGTTTTTT. The encoded protein is CASSLLRGGGELFF.

This clone showed up just a few times. The chain couples TRBV10-1 to TRBJ1-2, with 7 bases that match TRBD1. Germline V gene sequence: CDR1 WNHNN, CDR2 SYGVQD (reference sequence). CDR3 length: 13 residues. Trimming took 6 bases from V and 3 from J; bases not matched to a gene: 4. The CDR3 DNA reads TGCGCCAGCAGCGACAGGGTCGACTATGGCTACACCTTC. Its translation: CASSDRVDYGYTF.

The table lists this clone with a few counts. The rearrangement links TRBV6-6 to TRBJ1-4; the match to TRBD1 covers 7 bases. This CDR3 region has 14 residues. The trim removed 6 bases at V and 5 bases at J, leaving 6 bases unmatched. Germline V gives CDR1 MNHNY, CDR2 SVGAGI (reference sequence). CDR3 loop: CASRDGTENEKLFF. As DNA, the CDR3 is TGTGCCAGCAGAGACGGGACAGAAAATGAAAAACTGTTTTTT.

In DNA form, the CDR3 reads TGTGCCAGCAGCCAAATGGGGTTGCGTAACTATGGCTACACCTTC. As protein: CASSQMGLRNYGYTF. The V and J genes are TRBV3-1 (or the pseudogene TRBV3-2) and TRBJ1-2; D gene unclear. The CDR3 sequence is 15 residues long. Trimming removed 2 bases from V and 1 base from J, with 11 bases in between. CDR1 and CDR2 (germline): LGHDT, YNNKEL (reference sequence).

This clone showed up just once. The V call is TRBV2, the J call TRBJ1-1; D gene ambiguous. CDR3 size: 13 residues. The V and J ends lost 6 bases and 3 bases respectively, with 11 bases between them. Germline CDR1 reads SNHLY; CDR2 reads FYNNEI. The CDR3 DNA follows: TGTGCCAGCAGCTCCCAAGGACACACTGAAGCTTTCTTT. This codes for CASSSQGHTEAFF.

The J gene is TRBJ2-1, the V gene TRBV5-1, with 8 bases fitting TRBD2. Germline-derived CDR1 and CDR2 are SGHRS and YFSETQ. The junction had 14 bases not matched to a gene; V was cut back by 4 bases and J by 8 bases. The CDR3 consists of 16 residues. CDR3 residues: CASSVFTSGAYDEQFF. DNA of the CDR3: TGCGCCAGCAGCGTGTTTACTAGCGGAGCTTACGATGAGCAGTTCTTC.